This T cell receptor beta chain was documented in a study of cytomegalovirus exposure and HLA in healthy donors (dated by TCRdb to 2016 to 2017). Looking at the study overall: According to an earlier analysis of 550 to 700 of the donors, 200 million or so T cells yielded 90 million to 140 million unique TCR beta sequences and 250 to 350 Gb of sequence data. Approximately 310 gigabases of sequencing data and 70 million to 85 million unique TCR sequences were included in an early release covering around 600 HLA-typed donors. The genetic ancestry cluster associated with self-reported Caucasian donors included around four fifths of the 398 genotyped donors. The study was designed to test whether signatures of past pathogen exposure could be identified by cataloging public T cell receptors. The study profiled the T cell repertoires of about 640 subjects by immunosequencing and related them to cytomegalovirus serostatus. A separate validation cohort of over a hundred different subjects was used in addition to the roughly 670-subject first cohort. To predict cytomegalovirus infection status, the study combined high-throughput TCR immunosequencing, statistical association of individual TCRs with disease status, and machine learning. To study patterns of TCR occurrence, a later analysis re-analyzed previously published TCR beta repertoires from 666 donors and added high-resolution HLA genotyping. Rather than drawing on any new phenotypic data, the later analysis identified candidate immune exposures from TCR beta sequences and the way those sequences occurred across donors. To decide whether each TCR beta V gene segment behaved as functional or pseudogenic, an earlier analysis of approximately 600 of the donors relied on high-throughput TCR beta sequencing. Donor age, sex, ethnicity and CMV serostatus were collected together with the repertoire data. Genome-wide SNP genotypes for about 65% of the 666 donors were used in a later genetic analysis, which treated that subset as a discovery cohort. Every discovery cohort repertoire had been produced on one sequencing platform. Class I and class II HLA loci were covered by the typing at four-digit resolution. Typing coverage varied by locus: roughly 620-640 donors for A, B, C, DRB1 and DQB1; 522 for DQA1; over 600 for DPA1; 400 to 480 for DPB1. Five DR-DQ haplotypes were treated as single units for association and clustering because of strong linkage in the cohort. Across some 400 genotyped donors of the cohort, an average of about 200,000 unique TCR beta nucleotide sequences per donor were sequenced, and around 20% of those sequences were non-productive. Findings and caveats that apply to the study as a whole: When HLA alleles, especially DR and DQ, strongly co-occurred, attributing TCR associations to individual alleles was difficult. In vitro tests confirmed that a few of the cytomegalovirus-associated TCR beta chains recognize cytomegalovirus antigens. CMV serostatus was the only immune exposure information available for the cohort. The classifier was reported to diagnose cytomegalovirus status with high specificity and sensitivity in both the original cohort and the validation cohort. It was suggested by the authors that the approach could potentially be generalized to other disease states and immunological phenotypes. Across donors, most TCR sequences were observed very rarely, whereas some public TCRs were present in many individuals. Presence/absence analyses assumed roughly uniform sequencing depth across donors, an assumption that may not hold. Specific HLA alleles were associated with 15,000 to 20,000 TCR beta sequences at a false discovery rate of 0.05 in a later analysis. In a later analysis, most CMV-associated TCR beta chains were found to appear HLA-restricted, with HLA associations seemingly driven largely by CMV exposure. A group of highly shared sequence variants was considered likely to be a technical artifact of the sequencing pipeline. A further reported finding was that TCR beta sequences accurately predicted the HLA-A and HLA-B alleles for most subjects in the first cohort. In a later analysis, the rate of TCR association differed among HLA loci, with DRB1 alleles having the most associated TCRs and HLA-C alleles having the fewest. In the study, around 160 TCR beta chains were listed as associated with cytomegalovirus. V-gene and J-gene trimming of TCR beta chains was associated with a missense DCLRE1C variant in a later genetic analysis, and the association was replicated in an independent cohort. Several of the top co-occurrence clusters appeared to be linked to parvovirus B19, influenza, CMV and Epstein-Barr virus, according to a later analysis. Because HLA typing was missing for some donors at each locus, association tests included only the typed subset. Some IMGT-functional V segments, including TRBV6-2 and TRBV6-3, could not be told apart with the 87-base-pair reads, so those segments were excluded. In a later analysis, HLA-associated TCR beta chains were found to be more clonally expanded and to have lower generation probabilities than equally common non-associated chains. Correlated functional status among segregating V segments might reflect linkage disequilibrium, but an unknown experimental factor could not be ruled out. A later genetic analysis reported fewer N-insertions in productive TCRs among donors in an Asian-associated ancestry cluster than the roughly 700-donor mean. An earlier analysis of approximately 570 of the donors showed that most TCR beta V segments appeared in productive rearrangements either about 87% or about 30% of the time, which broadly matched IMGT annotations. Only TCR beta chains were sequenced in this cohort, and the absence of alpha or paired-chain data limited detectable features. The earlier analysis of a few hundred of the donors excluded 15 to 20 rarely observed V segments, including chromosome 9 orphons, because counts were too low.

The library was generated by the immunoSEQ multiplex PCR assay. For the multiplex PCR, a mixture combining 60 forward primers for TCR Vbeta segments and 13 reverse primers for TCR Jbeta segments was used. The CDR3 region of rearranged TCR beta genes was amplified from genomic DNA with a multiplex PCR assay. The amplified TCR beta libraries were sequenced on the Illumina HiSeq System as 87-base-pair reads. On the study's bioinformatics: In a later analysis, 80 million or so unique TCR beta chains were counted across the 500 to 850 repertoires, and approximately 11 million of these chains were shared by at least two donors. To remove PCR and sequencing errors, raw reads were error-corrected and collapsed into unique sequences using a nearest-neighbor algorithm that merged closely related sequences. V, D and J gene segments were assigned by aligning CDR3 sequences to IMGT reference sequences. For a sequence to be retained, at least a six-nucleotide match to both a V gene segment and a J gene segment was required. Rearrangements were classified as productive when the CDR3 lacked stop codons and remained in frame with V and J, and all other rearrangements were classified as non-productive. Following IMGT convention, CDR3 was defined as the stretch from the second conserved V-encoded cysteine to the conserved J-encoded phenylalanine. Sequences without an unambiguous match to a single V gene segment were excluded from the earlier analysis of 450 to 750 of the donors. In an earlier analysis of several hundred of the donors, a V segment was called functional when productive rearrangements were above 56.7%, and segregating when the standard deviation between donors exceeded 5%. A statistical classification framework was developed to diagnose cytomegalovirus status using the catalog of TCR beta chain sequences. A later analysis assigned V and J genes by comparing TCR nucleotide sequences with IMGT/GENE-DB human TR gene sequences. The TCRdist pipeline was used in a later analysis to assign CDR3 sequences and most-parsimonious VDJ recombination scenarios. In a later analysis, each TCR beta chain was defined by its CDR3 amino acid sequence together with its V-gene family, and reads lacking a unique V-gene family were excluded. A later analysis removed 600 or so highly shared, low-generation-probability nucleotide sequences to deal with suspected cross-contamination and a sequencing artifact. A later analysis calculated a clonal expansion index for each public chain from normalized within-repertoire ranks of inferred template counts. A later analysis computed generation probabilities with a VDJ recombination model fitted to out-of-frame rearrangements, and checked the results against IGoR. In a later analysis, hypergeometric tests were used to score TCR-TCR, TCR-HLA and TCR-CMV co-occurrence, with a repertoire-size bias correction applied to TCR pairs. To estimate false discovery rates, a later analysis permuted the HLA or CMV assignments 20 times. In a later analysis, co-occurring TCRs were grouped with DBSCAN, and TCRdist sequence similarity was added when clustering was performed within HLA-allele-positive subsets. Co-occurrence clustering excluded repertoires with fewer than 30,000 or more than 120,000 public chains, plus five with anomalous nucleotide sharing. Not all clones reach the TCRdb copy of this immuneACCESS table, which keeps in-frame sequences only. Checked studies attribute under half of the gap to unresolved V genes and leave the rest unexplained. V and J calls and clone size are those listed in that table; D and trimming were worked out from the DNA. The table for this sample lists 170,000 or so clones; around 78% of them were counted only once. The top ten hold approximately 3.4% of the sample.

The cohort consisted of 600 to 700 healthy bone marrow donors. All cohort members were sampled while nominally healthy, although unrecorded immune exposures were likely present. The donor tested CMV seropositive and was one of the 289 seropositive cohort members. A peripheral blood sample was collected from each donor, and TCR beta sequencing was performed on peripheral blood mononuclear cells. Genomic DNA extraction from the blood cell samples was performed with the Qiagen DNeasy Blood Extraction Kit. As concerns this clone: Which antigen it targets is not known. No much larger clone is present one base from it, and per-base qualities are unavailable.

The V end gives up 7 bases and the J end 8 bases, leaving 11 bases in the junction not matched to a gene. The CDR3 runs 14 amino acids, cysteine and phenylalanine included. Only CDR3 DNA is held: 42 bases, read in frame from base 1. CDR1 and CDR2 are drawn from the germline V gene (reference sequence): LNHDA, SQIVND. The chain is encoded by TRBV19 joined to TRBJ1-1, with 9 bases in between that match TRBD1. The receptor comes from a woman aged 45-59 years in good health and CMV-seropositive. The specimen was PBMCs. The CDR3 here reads CASTRTGGLSEAFF. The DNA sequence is TGTGCCAGTACCCGAACAGGGGGCCTATCCGAAGCTTTCTTT.